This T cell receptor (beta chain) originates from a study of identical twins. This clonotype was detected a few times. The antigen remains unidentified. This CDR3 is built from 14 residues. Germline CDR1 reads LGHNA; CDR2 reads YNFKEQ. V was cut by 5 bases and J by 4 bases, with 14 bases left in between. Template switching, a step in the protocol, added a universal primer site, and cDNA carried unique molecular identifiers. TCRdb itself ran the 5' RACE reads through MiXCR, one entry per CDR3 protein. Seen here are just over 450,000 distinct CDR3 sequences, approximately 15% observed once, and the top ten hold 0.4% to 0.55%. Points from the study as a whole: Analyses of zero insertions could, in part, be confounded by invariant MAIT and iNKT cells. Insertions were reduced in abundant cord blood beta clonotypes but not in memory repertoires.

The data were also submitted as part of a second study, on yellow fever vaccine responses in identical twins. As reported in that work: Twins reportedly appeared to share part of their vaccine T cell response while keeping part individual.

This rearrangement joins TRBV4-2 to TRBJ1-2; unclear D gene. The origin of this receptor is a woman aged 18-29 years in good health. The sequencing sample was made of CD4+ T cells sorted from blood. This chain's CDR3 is CASSSKPDFYGYTF. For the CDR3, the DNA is TGTGCCAGCAGCTCGAAGCCGGACTTCTATGGCTACACCTTC.